These 16 T cell receptor beta chains were all obtained from the same sample, sequenced in a study of T cells after yellow fever vaccination. MiXCR, applied by TCRdb to the 5' RACE reads, yields one record per CDR3 protein. The sample lists nearly 550,000 distinct CDR3 sequences; about a fifth were seen once. The input for sequencing was PBMCs, taken 15 days after the yellow fever booster vaccination. The origin of the receptors is a man aged 25-45 years who received the YFV17D yellow fever vaccine.

The genes are TRBV12-3 or TRBV12-4 and TRBJ2-7, with TRBD2 matching 10 bases. The V segment lost 5 bases and the J segment 6 bases; nucleotides outside the gene matches: 16. The CDR3 extends over 17 amino acids. The CDR3 nucleotides are TGTGCCAGCAGTACCCGATCTAGCGGGAGTTCCCCCCTCGAGCAGTACTTC. Translated: CASSTRSSGSSPLEQYF.

V is TRBV5-1 and J is TRBJ2-1; 7 positions match TRBD2. The CDR3 extends over 14 amino acids. Germline V gene lookup returns CDR1 SGHRS and CDR2 YFSETQ. V shed 7 bases and J 7 bases; nucleotides not matched to a gene: 11. The CDR3 spells CASESSGGRNEQFF. For the CDR3, the DNA is TGCGCCAGCGAATCTAGCGGAGGGAGGAATGAGCAGTTCTTC.

At least ten counts were recorded for this clonotype. The CDR3: CSAFRAASGIETQYF. In nucleotides, the CDR3 is TGCAGTGCTTTCCGAGCCGCTAGCGGGATAGAGACCCAGTACTTC. The V and J genes are TRBV20-1 and TRBJ2-5, with 9 bases that match TRBD2. CDR1 DFQATT and CDR2 SNEGSKA come from the germline V gene (reference sequence). CDR3 length: 15 residues. The V and J ends lost 5 bases and 4 bases, in that order; junction bases with no gene match: 11.

J is TRBJ2-1 and V is TRBV29-1, with unresolved D. CDR3 length equals 13 residues. The germline CDR1 and CDR2 sequences are SQVTM and ANQGSEA. CDR3 coding DNA: TGCAGGGTGGGTCAAGCCTTATCCCATGAGCAGTTCTTC. Its translation is CRVGQALSHEQFF.

V and J are TRBV10-2 and TRBJ2-7; D perhaps matches TRBD2 (5 bases). This CDR3 comprises 16 residues. Trimming cost V 3 bases and J 2 bases, with 17 bases left between them. From germline, CDR1 is WSHSY and CDR2 SAAADI. The CDR3 nucleotides are TGCGCCAGCAGTGACCGGACTCCTACCCCGCCCTACGAGCAGTACTTC. It specifies CASSDRTPTPPYEQYF.

For the CDR3, the DNA is TGTGTCATGAGTAGGAACACTGAAGCTTTCTTT. It specifies CVMSRNTEAFF. The chain recombines TRBV30 with TRBJ1-1, with unresolved D. The CDR3 runs to 11 residues. Per the germline V gene, CDR1 is GTSNPN and CDR2 is SVGIG (reference sequence).

The chain recombines TRBV5-1 with TRBJ2-1; 8 bases fit TRBD2. The V gene's germline CDR1 is SGHRS and CDR2 YFSETQ. CDR3 size: 15 residues. With V trimmed by 4 bases and J by 2 bases, 5 bases remained unmatched. The CDR3: CASSEDGRAYNEQFF. CDR3 in DNA: TGCGCCAGCAGCGAAGACGGGAGGGCCTACAATGAGCAGTTCTTC.

This chain joins TRBV20-1 and TRBJ2-7; D is perhaps TRBD2 (5 bases). V lost 6 bases and J lost 2, with 14 bases in between. The CDR3 length is 13 residues. Germline V gives CDR1 DFQATT, CDR2 SNEGSKA (reference sequence). For the CDR3, the DNA is TGCAGTGCGCGAGGGAGCGGAGCCTACGAGCAGTACTTC. It encodes CSARGSGAYEQYF.

This clonotype was detected a few times. V is TRBV10-2 and J is TRBJ2-7; D unclear. Per germline, CDR1 WSHSY and CDR2 SAAADI. Trimming pared 5 bases from V and 6 bases from J, leaving 11 bases between. This CDR3 contains 12 residues. The chain's CDR3 is CASSIDPREQYF. Written as DNA, the CDR3 is TGCGCCAGCAGTATTGACCCCCGCGAGCAGTACTTC.

V gene TRBV5-6 combines with J gene TRBJ2-7; 8 nucleotides agree with TRBD1. V was clipped by 6 bases and J by 4 bases; unmatched bases: 15. Per germline, CDR1 SGHDT and CDR2 YYEEEE. The CDR3 contains 16 residues. CDR3 bases: TGTGCCAGCAATATCCAGGACAGGGCGAAGGTTTACGAGCAGTACTTC. It is translated as CASNIQDRAKVYEQYF.

This clonotype has more than one count but fewer than ten. The V and J genes are TRBV5-1 and TRBJ1-2; perhaps TRBD1 as D (5 bases). The CDR3 extends over 15 amino acids. Germline CDR1 and CDR2: SGHRS and YFSETQ. Trimming took off 4 bases at V and 0 bases at J, with 13 bases between the two ends. The CDR3 region is CASSAGLGANYGYTF. CDR3 DNA sequence: TGCGCCAGCAGCGCGGGACTCGGGGCTAACTATGGCTACACCTTC. Using reference TRBV5-1 and TRBJ1-2 for the parts outside the CDR3, the full variable domain is KAGVTQTPRYLIKTRGQQVTLSCSPISGHRSVSWYQQTPGQGLQFLFEYFSETQRNKGNFPGRFSGRQFSNSRSEMNVSTLELGDSALYLCASSAGLGANYGYTFGSGTRLTVV.

The chain has TRBV7-9 and TRBJ2-1, with 12 bases aligning to TRBD2. From germline, CDR1 is SEHNR and CDR2 FQNEAQ (reference sequence). With 8 bases clipped from V and 7 bases from J, the junction kept 3 bases outside the gene matches. The CDR3 loop spans 13 amino acids. The CDR3 coding sequence is TGTGCCAGCGCTAGCGGGAGGGGAAATGAGCAGTTCTTC. It encodes CASASGRGNEQFF.

The rearrangement uses TRBV5-5 and TRBJ2-1; D possibly matches TRBD1 or TRBD2 (5 bases each). CDR1 and CDR2 from the germline V gene are SGHKS and YYEKEE (reference sequence). The V end lost 1 base, the J end lost 10 bases, and 15 bases lay between the germline ends. The CDR3 extends over 14 amino acids. The CDR3 nucleotides read TGTGCCAGCAGCTTGTTGGCAGGGAGCTTAGAGCAGTTCTTC. As protein: CASSLLAGSLEQFF.

This clonotype came up a few times. The V call is TRBV20-1, the J call TRBJ2-5, with TRBD1 identical over 9 bases. CDR1 is DFQATT and CDR2 is SNEGSKA in the germline V gene (reference sequence). The CDR3 length is 14 residues. V gave up 4 bases and J gave up 4 bases; unmatched junction bases: 7. As DNA, the CDR3 is TGCAGTGCTAACACCGACAGGGGGGCAGAGACCCAGTACTTC. Protein: CSANTDRGAETQYF.

This clonotype was found a few times. The chain carries TRBV7-6 and TRBJ2-1; tentatively, D is TRBD2 (6 bases). V was trimmed by 5 bases and J by 10 bases, leaving 12 bases between them. The CDR3 sequence is 12 residues long. The germline gives CDR1 SGHVS, CDR2 FNYEAQ. The DNA of the CDR3 is TGTGCCAGCAGCCCCGACGGGAGCGAGCAGTTCTTC. Translating it yields CASSPDGSEQFF. Complete variable domain (other parts from reference TRBV7-6 and TRBJ2-1): GAGVSQSPRYKVTKRGQDVALRCDPISGHVSLYWYRQALGQGPEFLTYFNYEAQQDKSGLPNDRFSAERPEGSISTLTIQRTEQRDSAMYRCASSPDGSEQFFGPGTRLTVL.

This clonotype was found a few times. The chain carries TRBV20-1 and TRBJ2-1; 12 bases align to TRBD2. Germline CDR1 and CDR2: DFQATT and SNEGSKA (reference sequence). The CDR3 consists of 15 residues. Trimming removed 2 bases from V and 9 bases from J; junction bases left unmatched: 8. CDR3 sequence (DNA): TGCAGTGCTAGACCCCCGGGACTAGCGGGCCGTGAGCAGTTCTTC. Its protein product is CSARPPGLAGREQFF.